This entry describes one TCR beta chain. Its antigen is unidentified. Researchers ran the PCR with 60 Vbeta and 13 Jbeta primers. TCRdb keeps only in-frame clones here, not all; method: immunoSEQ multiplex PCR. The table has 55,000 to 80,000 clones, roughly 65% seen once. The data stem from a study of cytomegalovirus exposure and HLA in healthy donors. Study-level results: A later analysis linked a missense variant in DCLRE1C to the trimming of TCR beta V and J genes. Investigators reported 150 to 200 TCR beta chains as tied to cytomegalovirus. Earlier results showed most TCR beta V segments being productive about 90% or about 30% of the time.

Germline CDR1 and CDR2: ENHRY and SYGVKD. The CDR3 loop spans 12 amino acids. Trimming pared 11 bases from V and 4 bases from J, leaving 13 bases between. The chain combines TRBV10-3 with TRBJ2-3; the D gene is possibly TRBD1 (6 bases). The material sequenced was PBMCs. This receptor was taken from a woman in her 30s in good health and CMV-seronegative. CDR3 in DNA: TGTGCCGGGGGAAGGGGGTCAGATACGCAGTATTTT. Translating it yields CAGGRGSDTQYF.